The 26 T cell receptor beta chains in this list originate from one sample, sequenced in a study of T cells in Graves' hyperthyroidism and ophthalmopathy. Researchers took RNA transcripts and amplified the TCR beta CDR3 regions from them. First-round RT-PCR of the TCR CDR3 relied on the HTBI primer set. MiXCR, applied by TCRdb to the multiplex PCR reads, yields one record per CDR3 protein. The profile shows about 300,000 distinct CDR3 sequences, roughly 15% of them singletons. Input material: blood. The origin of the receptors is a man under 40 with Graves' hyperthyroidism.

The rearrangement uses TRBV4-1 and TRBJ1-2; possibly TRBD1 for D (6 bases). Germline assignment: CDR1 MGHRA and CDR2 YSYEKL. The CDR3 extends over 15 amino acids. Deletions cut 3 bases from V and 3 bases from J, with 14 bases between. The CDR3 DNA is TGCGCCAGCAGCCAGATGACAGGCGGGCACTATGGCTACACCTTC. The encoded protein is CASSQMTGGHYGYTF.

This clonotype was counted a few times. The V gene is TRBV3-1, the J gene TRBJ1-1; no reliable D call. The CDR3 has 14 residues. Germline CDR1 LGHDT, CDR2 YNNKEL (reference sequence). The V end lost 3 bases, the J end lost 3 bases, and 11 bases lay between the germline ends. DNA of the CDR3: TGTGCCAGCAGCCAGGAACAGTCAGACACTGAAGCTTTCTTT. Residues: CASSQEQSDTEAFF.

This chain connects TRBV9 to TRBJ2-7; 12 bases are shared with TRBD1. V shed 4 bases, J shed 5 bases, and the junction held 10 bases outside the gene matches. The CDR3 runs 16 residues. CDR1 SGDLS and CDR2 YYNGEE come from the germline V gene. The CDR3 sequence is CASSTRDRGRPHEQYF. CDR3 DNA: TGTGCCAGCAGCACCCGGGACAGGGGGCGCCCCCACGAGCAGTACTTC.

This clonotype was detected many times. The chain is built from TRBV12-3 or TRBV12-4 and TRBJ1-4; D is uncertain. Between the trimmed V and J ends, which lost 4 bases and 7 bases, there was a span of 13 bases. This CDR3 spans 14 amino acids. The CDR3 DNA sequence: TGTGCCAGCAGTTATACCGTTGCTGGTGAAAAACTGTTTTTT. Its translation is CASSYTVAGEKLFF.

The chain recombines TRBV7-2 with TRBJ2-7; tentatively, D is TRBD2 (6 bases). The V and J ends lost 5 bases and 0 bases respectively, with 14 bases between them. This CDR3 has 15 amino acids. The germline V gene encodes CDR1 SGHTA and CDR2 FQGNSA. The CDR3 sequence is CASSSGGAGSYEQYF. CDR3 in DNA: TGTGCCAGCAGCAGCGGCGGGGCCGGCTCCTACGAGCAGTACTTC.

This clonotype was seen repeatedly, ten times or more. The V call is TRBV20-1, the J call TRBJ2-7, with 10 nucleotides matching TRBD2. This CDR3 spans 13 amino acids. V was clipped by 6 bases and J by 6 bases; unmatched bases: 8. Germline V gene lookup returns CDR1 DFQATT and CDR2 SNEGSKA (reference sequence). This chain's CDR3 is CSAQGTSVGEQYF. CDR3 sequence (DNA): TGCAGTGCACAGGGGACTAGCGTCGGCGAGCAGTACTTC.

V usage is TRBV10-3 and J usage is TRBJ2-3; TRBD2 matches at 7 bases. The CDR3 sequence is 13 residues long. V gave up 5 bases and J gave up 1 base; unmatched junction bases: 0. Germline-derived CDR1 and CDR2 are ENHRY and SYGVKD. In nucleotides, the CDR3 is TGTGCCATCAGTAGCGGGGGCACAGATACGCAGTATTTT. Encoded protein: CAISSGGTDTQYF.

This clonotype occurred many times. The genes are TRBV30 and TRBJ2-5, with D tentatively TRBD1 or TRBD2 (5 bases each). Germline-derived CDR1 and CDR2 are GTSNPN and SVGIG (reference sequence). CDR3 length equals 14 residues. Deletions cut 3 bases from V and 2 bases from J, with 13 bases between. CDR3 amino acids: CAWSGDGAQETQYF. As DNA, the CDR3 is TGTGCCTGGAGCGGGGACGGGGCACAAGAGACCCAGTACTTC.

This clonotype was detected ten times or more. The V and J genes are TRBV29-1 and TRBJ2-1, with 14 positions matching TRBD2. This CDR3 is built from 17 residues. Germline assignment: CDR1 SQVTM and CDR2 ANQGSEA. V dropped 4 bases and J dropped 1; count of bases not matched to a gene: 6. CDR3 region: CSVAGTSGSRSYNEQFF. The CDR3 nucleotides read TGCAGCGTTGCCGGGACTAGCGGGAGTCGGTCCTACAATGAGCAGTTCTTC.

V usage is TRBV2 and J usage is TRBJ2-3; D is perhaps TRBD1 (5 bases). The V end lost 3 bases, the J end lost 1 base, and 8 bases lay between the germline ends. CDR1 is SNHLY and CDR2 is FYNNEI in the germline V gene. This CDR3 has 14 amino acids. CDR3 sequence reads: CASSDWGGTDTQYF. DNA of the CDR3: TGTGCCAGCAGTGATTGGGGCGGCACAGATACGCAGTATTTT.

This clonotype was detected a few times. V gene TRBV6-5 combines with J gene TRBJ2-3; tentatively, D is TRBD2 (6 bases). The V gene's germline CDR1 is MNHEY and CDR2 SVGAGI. The CDR3 contains 14 residues. V was pared by 0 bases and J by 6 bases, with 10 bases between. The CDR3 nucleotides read TGTGCCAGCAGTTACTCGCGGGACTCCGATACGCAGTATTTT. It specifies CASSYSRDSDTQYF.

The sample holds a few counts of this clonotype. The chain is built from TRBV18 and TRBJ2-7, with 7 bases matching TRBD1. The V and J ends lost 3 bases and 5 bases, in that order; junction bases with no gene match: 7. The CDR3 length is 14 residues. Per germline, CDR1 KGHSH and CDR2 LQKENI. The CDR3 spells CASSPLDRLDEQYF. The CDR3 DNA follows: TGTGCCAGCTCACCTCTGGACAGGCTCGACGAGCAGTACTTC.

This clonotype was seen a handful of times. One end of the junction varies from germline; a read error may be responsible. The chain recombines TRBV5-1 with TRBJ1-2; possibly TRBD1 for D (5 bases). The CDR3 loop spans 13 amino acids. Germline V gene data show CDR1 as SGHRS and CDR2 as YFSETQ. The CDR3 reads CASSLGGSMGYTF. The CDR3 DNA is TGCGCCAGCAGTTTGGGGGGATCTATGGGCTACACCTTC.

The rearrangement joins TRBV25-1 to TRBJ2-1; tentatively, D is TRBD2 (6 bases). Germline assignment: CDR1 MGHDK and CDR2 SYGVNS. V shed 2 bases and J shed 2 bases, with 10 bases lying between them. This CDR3 region has 15 residues. The CDR3 is CASSEDLAAYNEQFF. The CDR3 DNA follows: TGTGCCAGCAGTGAAGATTTAGCGGCCTACAATGAGCAGTTCTTC. The whole variable domain, filled in from reference TRBV25-1 and TRBJ2-1, reads EADIYQTPRYLVIGTGKKITLECSQTMGHDKMYWYQQDPGMELHLIHYSYGVNSTEKGDLSSESTVSRIRTEHFPLTLESARPSHTSQYLCASSEDLAAYNEQFFGPGTRLTVL.

The gene calls are TRBV6-1 and TRBJ1-5; D perhaps matches TRBD1 (6 bases). CDR1 is MNHNS, CDR2 SASEGT, per germline. The CDR3 sequence is 15 residues long. V dropped 7 bases and J dropped 1 base, with 14 bases sitting between them. The CDR3 DNA sequence: TGTGCCAGCAAGAAGGGGGTTTTGAGCAATCAGCCCCAGCATTTT. Translation: CASKKGVLSNQPQHF.

The CDR3 coding sequence is TGTGCTAGTGGTTTCGTATTCCCTGGGCAAGGCAATCAGCCCCAGCATTTT. Translation: CASGFVFPGQGNQPQHF. V gene TRBV12-5 combines with J gene TRBJ1-5; D is uncertain. Germline V gene data show CDR1 as LGHNT and CDR2 as FRNRAP. The CDR3 sequence is 17 residues long. Trimming took 3 bases from V and 2 from J, leaving 17 bases between them.

This clonotype was recorded at least ten times. The chain links TRBV20-1 to TRBJ2-1, with a possible D match to TRBD2 (5 bases). The CDR3 contains 18 residues. CDR1 is DFQATT and CDR2 is SNEGSKA in the germline V gene (reference sequence). V lost 0 bases and J 1 base, leaving 19 bases between the germline ends. CDR3 in DNA: TGCAGTGCTAGAGATCAGGCGGGCCCTATCGAGTCCTACAATGAGCAGTTCTTC. Its protein is CSARDQAGPIESYNEQFF.

This clonotype was seen only a few times. CDR3 nucleotide sequence: TGCGCCAGCAGCTTGGTGCTAGCGGGAGGATCAGATACGCAGTATTTT. Encoded protein: CASSLVLAGGSDTQYF. The chain has TRBV5-1 and TRBJ2-3; 11 bases align to TRBD2. Germline V gene data show CDR1 as SGHRS and CDR2 as YFSETQ. This CDR3 is 16 amino acids long. J was trimmed by 4 bases and V by 0 bases; bases with no gene match: 4.

This chain uses TRBV5-1 with TRBJ1-4, with D hard to call. CDR3 length: 13 amino acids. Germline V gene lookup returns CDR1 SGHRS and CDR2 YFSETQ. Trimming stripped 4 bases from V and 5 bases from J, with 9 bases between. CDR3 amino acids: CASSQVPNEKLFF. In DNA form, the CDR3 reads TGCGCCAGCAGCCAGGTTCCGAATGAAAAACTGTTTTTT.

This clonotype was seen ten or more times. The rearrangement joins TRBV28 to TRBJ1-1, with D uncertain. Germline V gives CDR1 MDHEN, CDR2 SYDVKM. Trimming left V 8 bases short and J 0 bases short, with 10 bases between. This CDR3 is 13 amino acids long. CDR3: CASVSSLNTEAFF. Written as DNA, the CDR3 is TGTGCCAGCGTATCCAGCCTGAACACTGAAGCTTTCTTT.

This clonotype was seen a few times. CDR3 nucleotides: TGTGCCAGCACCTCCCTACGAGAGCCCGGGCTGGGTGAAAAACTGTTTTTT. Its translation: CASTSLREPGLGEKLFF. The chain uses TRBV7-9 and TRBJ1-4, with D unresolved. This CDR3 has 17 amino acids. Trimming took 7 bases from V and 7 from J, leaving 25 bases between them. Germline-derived CDR1 and CDR2 are SEHNR and FQNEAQ (reference sequence).

This clonotype was observed at least ten times. This rearrangement joins TRBV28 to TRBJ1-1, with a possible D match to TRBD1 (5 bases). The germline V gene has CDR1 MDHEN and CDR2 SYDVKM. V dropped 9 bases and J dropped 0 bases, with 14 bases sitting between them. The CDR3 totals 14 residues. The CDR3 nucleotides are TGTGCCAGTACGAACAGGAACATGAACACTGAAGCTTTCTTT. Its protein is CASTNRNMNTEAFF.

This clonotype was found many times. The chain links TRBV18 to TRBJ2-7; weak D call: TRBD2 (6 bases). CDR1 and CDR2 (germline): KGHSH, LQKENI. The CDR3 is made up of 14 amino acids. Trimming took 3 bases from V and 2 from J, leaving 11 bases between them. The CDR3 DNA is TGTGCCAGCTCACCGAGGGACTTGACCTACGAGCAGTACTTC. This gives the protein CASSPRDLTYEQYF.

J is TRBJ2-7 and V is TRBV11-2; D uncertain. V lost 8 bases and J lost 3, with 14 bases in between. This CDR3 comprises 13 residues. Germline V gene data show CDR1 as SGHAT and CDR2 as FQNNGV. The CDR3 spells CASASEWGYEQYF. In nucleotides, the CDR3 is TGTGCCAGCGCGTCTGAGTGGGGCTACGAGCAGTACTTC.

About this clonotype itself: This may arise from a read error, as a much more abundant clone is one base away. The rearrangement joins TRBV5-5 to TRBJ2-3; 8 bases are a match to TRBD1. The CDR3 consists of 15 residues. Germline V gives CDR1 SGHKS, CDR2 YYEKEE (reference sequence). J gave up 8 bases and V 0 bases, and 8 bases lay outside the gene matches. The DNA for the CDR3 is TGTGCCAGCAGCTTGGCCAGGACAGGGTACGCTACGCAGTATTTT. Its translation is CASSLARTGYATQYF.

This clonotype was picked up a small number of times. The chain is built from TRBV24-1 and TRBJ2-7; TRBD1 matches at 10 bases. Losses at the gene ends were 5 bases for V and 2 bases for J; bases not matched to a gene: 5. Germline lookup yields CDR1 KGHDR and CDR2 SFDVKD. This CDR3 has 15 residues. CDR3 amino acids: CATSAPGQGTYEQYF. As DNA, the CDR3 is TGTGCCACCAGTGCTCCGGGACAGGGGACCTACGAGCAGTACTTC.